These 21 T cell receptor beta chains came from one sample sequenced in a study of identical twins. TCRdb recomputed calls from the 5' RACE reads with MiXCR, one row per CDR3 protein. The table includes about 530,000 distinct CDR3 sequences, 20% to 25% detected once. The same data also went into a second study, on yellow fever vaccine responses in identical twins.

Sequencing was performed on CD4+ T cells sorted from blood. All receptors come from a woman between 18 and 29 years old in good health.

This clonotype was counted ten times or more. The chain is built from TRBV4-1 and TRBJ1-2; 9 bases are shared with TRBD1. The J segment lost 5 bases and the V segment lost 1 base, leaving 2 bases of the junction unmatched. The germline CDR1 and CDR2 sequences are MGHRA and YSYEKL. The CDR3 is made up of 14 amino acids. The CDR3 sequence is CASSQAGTGYGYTF. CDR3 nucleotide sequence: TGCGCCAGCAGCCAAGCCGGGACAGGGTATGGCTACACCTTC.

This clonotype was seen more than once but under ten times. Here the CDR3 DNA reads TGCAGTGCTAGAGATGCGTCCGCTTATAGCAATCAGCCCCAGCATTTT. Amino acids: CSARDASAYSNQPQHF. The chain combines TRBV20-1 with TRBJ1-5; D unclear. V dropped 0 bases and J dropped 0 bases, with 12 bases sitting between them. Germline V CDR1 and CDR2: DFQATT, SNEGSKA (reference sequence). The CDR3 length is 16 residues.

The chain joins TRBV27 to TRBJ1-6; 9 positions match TRBD1. This CDR3 has 15 amino acids. Germline assignment: CDR1 MNHEY and CDR2 SMNVEV (reference sequence). With 9 bases clipped from V and 10 bases from J, the junction kept 13 bases outside the gene matches. CDR3 sequence (DNA): TGTGCCAGTAAAAGACAGGGGGTCTCCGGGTCACCCCTCCACTTT. Residues: CASKRQGVSGSPLHF.

This clonotype was detected a few times. This chain joins TRBV5-1 and TRBJ2-1, with D possibly being TRBD1 (6 bases). Trimming removed 0 bases at V and 3 bases at J, with 25 bases between. The V gene's germline CDR1 is SGHRS and CDR2 YFSETQ. The CDR3 runs to 20 residues. CDR3 in amino acids: CASSLASLVVGPGVYNEQFF. The CDR3 nucleotides are TGCGCCAGCAGCTTGGCCTCACTTGTGGTGGGACCAGGGGTCTACAATGAGCAGTTCTTC.

CDR3 sequence: CSAIIQGGARGYTF. The CDR3 DNA is TGCAGTGCTATTATACAGGGTGGAGCTCGGGGCTACACCTTC. This chain connects TRBV20-1 to TRBJ1-2; tentatively, D is TRBD1 (6 bases). The CDR3 loop spans 14 amino acids. Germline V gene data show CDR1 as DFQATT and CDR2 as SNEGSKA (reference sequence). Trimming pared 4 bases from V and 8 bases from J, leaving 20 bases between.

J is TRBJ2-2 and V is TRBV25-1; D is uncertain. V was pared by 1 base and J by 2 bases, with 5 bases between. The germline CDR1 and CDR2 sequences are MGHDK and SYGVNS. The CDR3 runs 14 residues. The CDR3 here is CASSEWKNTGELFF. The CDR3 bases are TGTGCCAGCAGTGAATGGAAAAACACCGGGGAGCTGTTTTTT.

This clonotype was observed a handful of times. The chain has TRBV20-1 and TRBJ2-7; D perhaps matches TRBD1 (5 bases). The CDR3 runs 11 residues. The germline V gene encodes CDR1 DFQATT and CDR2 SNEGSKA (reference sequence). V was cut by 3 bases and J by 3 bases, with 6 bases left in between. CDR3 loop: CSARDNYEQYF. The CDR3 DNA follows: TGCAGTGCTAGGGACAACTACGAGCAGTACTTC.

This clonotype was picked up a small number of times. The rearrangement joins TRBV20-1 to TRBJ2-1; tentatively, D is TRBD2 (6 bases). The CDR3 extends over 16 amino acids. Looked up from germline, CDR1 is DFQATT and CDR2 is SNEGSKA (reference sequence). The V end lost 5 bases, the J end lost 9 bases, and 26 bases lay between the germline ends. Here the CDR3 DNA reads TGCAGTGCTCCAGTCGTGGCGGGATCCTATCCGACTGAGCAGTTCTTC. It yields the protein CSAPVVAGSYPTEQFF.

This chain joins TRBV11-1 and TRBJ2-1, with 7 bases lining up with TRBD2. The V gene end was trimmed by 3 bases and the J gene end by 6 bases; junction bases not matched to a gene: 5. The CDR3 totals 14 residues. Germline V gene sequence: CDR1 SGHAT, CDR2 FQDESV (reference sequence). DNA for the CDR3: TGTGCCAGCAGCTTCGGTAGCGGGTTCAATGAGCAGTTCTTC. Protein: CASSFGSGFNEQFF.

The V call is TRBV3-1, the J call TRBJ2-7, with 11 bases matching TRBD2. Germline V gives CDR1 LGHDT, CDR2 YNNKEL (reference sequence). Trimming at V came to 2 bases and at J to 6 bases, leaving 12 bases not matched to a gene. The CDR3 contains 17 residues. The CDR3 sequence is CASSQLSTSGTSGEQYF. CDR3 DNA sequence: TGTGCCAGCAGCCAATTATCGACTAGCGGGACTTCGGGCGAGCAGTACTTC.

Comments on this clonotype: At one of its ends the junction is not consistent with the germline gene, which may arise from a read error. This CDR3 reads CASRSNGKLFF. CDR3 bases: TGCGCCAGCAGATCCAACGGGAAGCTGTTTTTT. This chain uses TRBV5-1 with TRBJ2-2; TRBD2 is a possible D gene (5 bases). CDR1 and CDR2 (germline): SGHRS, YFSETQ. The CDR3 is 11 amino acids.

The chain links TRBV20-1 to TRBJ2-1; no definite D call. The CDR3 has 12 residues. Trimming pared 3 bases from V and 3 bases from J, leaving 6 bases between. CDR1 DFQATT and CDR2 SNEGSKA come from the germline V gene (reference sequence). CDR3 bases: TGCAGTGCTAGGACGAACTACAATGAGCAGTTCTTC. It specifies CSARTNYNEQFF.

This clonotype was counted a single time. The chain joins TRBV10-2 to TRBJ2-1, with 9 bases aligning to TRBD2. The germline V gene encodes CDR1 WSHSY and CDR2 SAAADI. The length of the CDR3 is 15 residues. With 8 bases clipped from V and 8 bases from J, the junction kept 13 bases outside the gene matches. This CDR3 is CASSHPGLAGHEQFF. The CDR3 DNA sequence: TGCGCCAGCTCTCATCCGGGACTAGCTGGGCATGAGCAGTTCTTC.

V gene TRBV6-1 combines with J gene TRBJ1-3; TRBD1 agrees at 7 bases. The germline V gene encodes CDR1 MNHNS and CDR2 SASEGT. This CDR3 spans 14 amino acids. V shed 6 bases and J 3 bases; nucleotides not matched to a gene: 5. CDR3: CASSRTGDGNTIYF. The CDR3 DNA reads TGTGCCAGCAGCCGAACAGGGGATGGAAACACCATATATTTT.

This clonotype was counted a few times. The chain carries TRBV9 and TRBJ2-4; either TRBD1 or TRBD2 may supply D (5 bases each). V was shortened by 4 bases and J by 0 bases, with 23 bases between the two germline ends. The CDR3 loop spans 19 amino acids. Germline CDR1 and CDR2: SGDLS and YYNGEE. CDR3 region: CASSPGTQRYFLAKNIQYF. DNA of the CDR3: TGTGCCAGCAGCCCCGGGACCCAAAGATACTTCCTAGCCAAAAACATTCAGTACTTC.

There are a few counts of this clonotype. The V call is TRBV5-1, the J call TRBJ2-5; D might be TRBD1 (5 bases). V lost 4 bases and J 1 base, leaving 11 bases between the germline ends. Germline assignment: CDR1 SGHRS and CDR2 YFSETQ. The CDR3 loop spans 14 amino acids. The CDR3: CASSLQVPQETQYF. CDR3 nucleotide sequence: TGCGCCAGCAGCCTACAGGTGCCCCAAGAGACCCAGTACTTC.

This chain joins TRBV27 and TRBJ1-5; no clear D. V lost 8 bases and J 3 bases, leaving 8 bases between the germline ends. This CDR3 has 12 residues. Germline values: CDR1 MNHEY, CDR2 SMNVEV (reference sequence). The CDR3 protein is CASGKFNQPQHF. The CDR3 coding sequence is TGTGCCAGCGGGAAGTTCAATCAGCCCCAGCATTTT.

The V gene is TRBV12-3 or TRBV12-4, the J gene TRBJ2-1, with 8 nucleotides matching TRBD2. After removal of 3 bases from V and 0 bases from J, the junction contained 10 bases not matched to a gene. The CDR3 contains 18 residues. The CDR3 is CASSFWSSGTISYNEQFF. The CDR3 nucleotides are TGTGCCAGCAGTTTTTGGAGTAGCGGGACCATCTCCTACAATGAGCAGTTCTTC.

The chain carries TRBV12-3 or TRBV12-4 and TRBJ2-7, with 7 bases lining up with TRBD1. V was clipped by 6 bases and J by 6 bases; unmatched bases: 5. CDR3 length equals 12 residues. The CDR3 nucleotides read TGTGCCAGCAGAGCGGCAGGGGGCGAGCAGTACTTC. Translation: CASRAAGGEQYF.

This clonotype was observed a few times. J is TRBJ2-2 and V is TRBV6-6; possible D gene TRBD2, 6 bases. This CDR3 is 13 amino acids long. Trimming shortened V by 7 bases and J by 5 bases, and 11 bases separated the two germline ends. From germline, CDR1 is MNHNY and CDR2 SVGAGI (reference sequence). The CDR3 DNA follows: TGTGCCAGCATTGGAGGGATAACCGGGGAGCTGTTTTTT. Protein: CASIGGITGELFF.

The CDR3 sequence is CASSYKATQETQYF. DNA of the CDR3: TGTGCCAGCAGTTATAAGGCTACTCAAGAGACCCAGTACTTC. The rearrangement joins TRBV6-5 to TRBJ2-5; D is undetermined. Trimming took 3 bases from V and 2 from J, leaving 10 bases between them. The CDR3 is 14 residues long. From germline, CDR1 is MNHEY and CDR2 SVGAGI.